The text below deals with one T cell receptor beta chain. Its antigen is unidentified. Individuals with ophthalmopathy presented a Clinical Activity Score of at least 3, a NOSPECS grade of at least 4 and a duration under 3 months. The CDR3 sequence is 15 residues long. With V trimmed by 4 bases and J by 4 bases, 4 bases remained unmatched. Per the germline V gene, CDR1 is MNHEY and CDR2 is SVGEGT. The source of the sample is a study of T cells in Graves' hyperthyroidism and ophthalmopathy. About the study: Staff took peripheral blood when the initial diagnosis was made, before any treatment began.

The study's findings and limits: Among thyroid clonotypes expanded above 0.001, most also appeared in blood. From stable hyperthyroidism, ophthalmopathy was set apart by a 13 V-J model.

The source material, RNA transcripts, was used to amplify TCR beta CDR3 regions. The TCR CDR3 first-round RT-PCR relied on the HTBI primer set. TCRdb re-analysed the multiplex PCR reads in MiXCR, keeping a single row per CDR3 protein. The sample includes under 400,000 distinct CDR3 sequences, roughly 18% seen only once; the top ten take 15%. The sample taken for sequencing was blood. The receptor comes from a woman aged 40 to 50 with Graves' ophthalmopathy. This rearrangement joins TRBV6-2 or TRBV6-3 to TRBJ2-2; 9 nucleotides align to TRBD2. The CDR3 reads CASSFLAGITGELFF. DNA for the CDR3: TGTGCCAGCAGTTTCCTAGCGGGAATCACCGGGGAGCTGTTTTTT.